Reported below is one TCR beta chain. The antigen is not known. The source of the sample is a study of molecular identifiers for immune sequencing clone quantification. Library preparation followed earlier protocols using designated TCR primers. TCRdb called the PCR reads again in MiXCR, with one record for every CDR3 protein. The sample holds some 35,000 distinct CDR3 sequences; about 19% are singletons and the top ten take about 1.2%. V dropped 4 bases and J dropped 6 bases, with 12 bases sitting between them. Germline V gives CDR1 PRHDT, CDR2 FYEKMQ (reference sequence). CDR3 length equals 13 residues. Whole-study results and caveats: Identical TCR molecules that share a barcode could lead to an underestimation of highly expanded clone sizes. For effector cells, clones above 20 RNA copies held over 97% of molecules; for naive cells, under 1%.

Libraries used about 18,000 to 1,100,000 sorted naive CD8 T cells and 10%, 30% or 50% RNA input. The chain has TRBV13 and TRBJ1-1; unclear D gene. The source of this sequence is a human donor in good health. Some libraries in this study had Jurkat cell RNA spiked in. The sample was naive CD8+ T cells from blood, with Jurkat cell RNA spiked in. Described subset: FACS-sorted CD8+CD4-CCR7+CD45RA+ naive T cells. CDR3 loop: CASSSTTGSEAFF. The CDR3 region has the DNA TGTGCCAGCAGCTCCACGACGGGGTCTGAAGCTTTCTTT. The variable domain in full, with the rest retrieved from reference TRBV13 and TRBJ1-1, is AAGVIQSPRHLIKEKRETATLKCYPIPRHDTVYWYQQGPGQDPQFLISFYEKMQSDKGSIPDRFSAQQFSDYHSELNMSSLELGDSALYFCASSSTTGSEAFFGQGTRLTVV.